The next 19 T cell receptor beta chains were all read from a single sample in a study of T cells in Graves' hyperthyroidism and ophthalmopathy. Researchers took RNA transcripts and amplified the TCR beta CDR3 regions from them. First-round RT-PCR of the TCR CDR3 relied on the HTBI primer set. One entry per CDR3 protein results from TCRdb running MiXCR on the multiplex PCR reads. Of around 500,000 distinct CDR3 sequences detected, 13% to 15% appear once; the ten largest clones hold about 17%. Sequenced input: blood. These receptors came from a young woman with Graves' hyperthyroidism.

The genes are TRBV19 and TRBJ2-3; possible D gene TRBD2, 6 bases. This CDR3 has 16 residues. Germline values: CDR1 LNHDA, CDR2 SQIVND (reference sequence). Deletions cut 4 bases from V and 2 bases from J, with 16 bases between. The CDR3 protein is CASSNYNQDYTDTQYF. CDR3 bases: TGTGCCAGTAGTAATTATAACCAGGACTACACAGATACGCAGTATTTT.

This clonotype was seen many times. The rearrangement uses TRBV20-1 and TRBJ2-5; 11 bases line up with TRBD2. The CDR3 runs to 15 residues. With V trimmed by 4 bases and J by 0 bases, 4 bases remained unmatched. Per the germline V gene, CDR1 is DFQATT and CDR2 is SNEGSKA (reference sequence). The CDR3 coding sequence is TGCAGTGCTAACCGACTAGCGGGATACCAAGAGACCCAGTACTTC. Protein product: CSANRLAGYQETQYF.

The gene calls are TRBV25-1 and TRBJ2-2; D uncertain. V was pared by 4 bases and J by 3 bases, with 6 bases between. This CDR3 comprises 13 residues. Per germline, CDR1 MGHDK and CDR2 SYGVNS. CDR3 region: CASSGPDTGELFF. DNA for the CDR3: TGTGCCAGCAGTGGCCCCGACACCGGGGAGCTGTTTTTT.

CDR3 in amino acids: CASLEGGITVGEQFF. The CDR3 nucleotides are TGTGCCAGCCTAGAAGGCGGGATAACCGTCGGTGAGCAGTTCTTC. V gene TRBV7-9 combines with J gene TRBJ2-1; D may be TRBD2 (6 bases). The length of the CDR3 is 15 residues. Germline assignment: CDR1 SEHNR and CDR2 FQNEAQ (reference sequence). The V and J ends lost 8 bases and 9 bases respectively, with 23 bases between them.

The table lists this clonotype with many counts. This chain links TRBV5-1 with TRBJ2-2; D remains unclear. Germline V CDR1 and CDR2: SGHRS, YFSETQ. V was cut by 2 bases and J by 0 bases, with 8 bases left in between. The CDR3 is 15 residues long. In nucleotides, the CDR3 is TGCGCCAGCAGCTTTTTGACGGCGAACACCGGGGAGCTGTTTTTT. Residues: CASSFLTANTGELFF.

The CDR3 here is CASSEPPDYEQYV. DNA for the CDR3: TGTGCCAGCAGTGAACCCCCAGACTACGAGCAGTACGTC. The chain is built from TRBV6-1 and TRBJ2-7; D gene ambiguous. Trimming cost V 2 bases and J 3 bases, with 8 bases left between them. The CDR3 has 13 residues. Germline CDR1 is MNHNS and CDR2 is SASEGT.

This chain joins TRBV5-1 and TRBJ1-2; a weak D match, TRBD1 (5 bases). There are 16 residues in the CDR3. V lost 0 bases and J 8 bases, leaving 20 bases between the germline ends. Germline V gives CDR1 SGHRS, CDR2 YFSETQ. This CDR3 is CASSLVSGQGGGGYTF. CDR3 coding DNA: TGCGCCAGCAGCTTGGTCTCGGGGCAGGGAGGAGGAGGCTACACCTTC.

This clonotype has at least ten counts. The V call is TRBV29-1, the J call TRBJ2-3; a weak D match, TRBD2 (5 bases). The CDR3 contains 17 residues. Trimming took 4 bases from V and 4 from J, leaving 24 bases between them. Germline V gene lookup returns CDR1 SQVTM and CDR2 ANQGSEA. The DNA of the CDR3 is TGCAGCGTTGTGTTGAGCCGCGGGTTCTTCCGTGCAGATACGCAGTATTTT. It yields the protein CSVVLSRGFFRADTQYF.

This clonotype showed up just a few times. The CDR3 sequence: CASSGGQFNQPQHF. CDR3 bases: TGCGCCAGCAGTGGGGGACAGTTCAATCAGCCCCAGCATTTT. The chain combines TRBV10-2 with TRBJ1-5; TRBD1 matches 7 bases. Losses at the gene ends were 4 bases for V and 3 bases for J; bases not matched to a gene: 3. The CDR3 is 14 residues long. Germline assignment: CDR1 WSHSY and CDR2 SAAADI.

This clonotype turned up a few times. The V gene is TRBV30, the J gene TRBJ2-7; D tentatively fits TRBD1 or TRBD2 (5 bases each). CDR3 size: 12 residues. Germline V CDR1 and CDR2: GTSNPN, SVGIG (reference sequence). V was pared by 5 bases and J by 4 bases, with 12 bases between. Here the CDR3 reads CAWEGSSYEQYF. Written as DNA, the CDR3 is TGTGCCTGGGAGGGGTCTTCGTACGAGCAGTACTTC.

This clonotype was found a few times. The chain is built from TRBV5-1 and TRBJ1-2; maybe TRBD1 (5 bases). Germline values: CDR1 SGHRS, CDR2 YFSETQ. The CDR3 has 18 amino acids. Trimming stripped 1 base from V and 2 bases from J, with 21 bases between. CDR3 in amino acids: CASSLSTRSREGNYGYTF. CDR3 DNA sequence: TGCGCCAGCAGCTTGAGTACAAGGAGCCGAGAGGGGAACTATGGCTACACCTTC. Full variable domain (remainder filled in from reference TRBV5-1 and TRBJ1-2): KAGVTQTPRYLIKTRGQQVTLSCSPISGHRSVSWYQQTPGQGLQFLFEYFSETQRNKGNFPGRFSGRQFSNSRSEMNVSTLELGDSALYLCASSLSTRSREGNYGYTFGSGTRLTVV.

This clonotype was seen many times. V gene TRBV12-3 or TRBV12-4 combines with J gene TRBJ2-3; 10 positions match TRBD2. J lost 3 bases, V lost 5 bases, and 11 bases had no gene match. This CDR3 contains 17 residues. DNA of the CDR3: TGTGCCAGCAGTGAACCGGGACTAGCGACCTATACAGATACGCAGTATTTT. Encoded protein: CASSEPGLATYTDTQYF.

This clonotype was detected many times. The chain combines TRBV12-3 or TRBV12-4 with TRBJ1-6; D perhaps matches TRBD1 (6 bases). The CDR3 runs to 16 residues. Trimming shortened V by 8 bases and J by 3 bases, and 17 bases separated the two germline ends. The CDR3 nucleotides are TGTGCCAGCGGAGAACAGGGCAGGGGCTATAATTCACCCCTCCACTTT. Translation gives CASGEQGRGYNSPLHF.

This clonotype appeared a few times. The V gene is TRBV19, the J gene TRBJ2-7; tentative D call: TRBD1 (7 bases). This CDR3 is built from 15 residues. The germline V and J ends were trimmed by 2 bases and 3 bases, with 14 bases remaining between them. Germline CDR1 reads LNHDA; CDR2 reads SQIVND (reference sequence). The CDR3 spells CASSIFPGGGYEQYF. The CDR3 DNA is TGTGCCAGTAGTATATTTCCAGGGGGAGGCTACGAGCAGTACTTC.

The V call is TRBV7-3, the J call TRBJ2-3; unclear D gene. The CDR3 is 14 residues long. Germline values: CDR1 SGHTA, CDR2 FQGTGA. The V end was cut by 4 bases, the J end by 4 bases, with 12 bases between. CDR3 loop: CASSSSSWADTQYF. The CDR3 DNA follows: TGTGCCAGCAGCTCCTCCTCTTGGGCAGATACGCAGTATTTT.

The rearrangement links TRBV7-2 to TRBJ2-2; TRBD1 might be the D (6 bases). The CDR3 consists of 17 residues. Trimming pared 5 bases from V and 1 base from J, leaving 17 bases between. Germline V gene lookup returns CDR1 SGHTA and CDR2 FQGNSA. The CDR3 loop is CASSRGLPGQNTGELFF. The CDR3 DNA reads TGTGCCAGCAGCCGGGGCCTACCGGGACAGAACACCGGGGAGCTGTTTTTT.

This clonotype was observed a few times. The V and J genes are TRBV30 and TRBJ2-1, with TRBD2 identical over 8 bases. V lost 7 bases and J lost 3; bases outside the gene matches: 17. This CDR3 has 17 residues. Germline V gene data show CDR1 as GTSNPN and CDR2 as SVGIG (reference sequence). The CDR3 region is CALSSPGREALYNEQFF. CDR3 sequence (DNA): TGTGCCTTGTCCTCCCCAGGGCGGGAGGCCCTCTACAATGAGCAGTTCTTC. The full variable domain, in which reference TRBV30 and TRBJ2-1 provide the parts outside the CDR3, is SQTIHQWPATLVQPVGSPLSLECTVEGTSNPNLYWYRQAAGRGLQLLFYSVGIGQISSEVPQNLSASRPQDRQFILSSKKLLLSDSGFYLCALSSPGREALYNEQFFGPGTRLTVL.

CDR3 in amino acids: CASVRRSYEEQYF. CDR3 coding DNA: TGTGCCAGCGTGAGGCGGTCGTACGAGGAGCAGTACTTC. The chain joins TRBV7-8 to TRBJ2-7; no reliable D call. With 8 bases removed from V and 7 bases from J, the gap between germline ends came to 18 bases. The V gene's germline CDR1 is SGHVS and CDR2 FQNEAQ. This CDR3 is built from 13 residues. Based on the CDR3 plus reference TRBV7-8 and TRBJ2-7, the full variable domain is GAGVSQSPRYKVAKRGQDVALRCDPISGHVSLFWYQQALGQGPEFLTYFQNEAQLDKSGLPSDRFFAERPEGSVSTLKIQRTQQEDSAVYLCASVRRSYEEQYFGPGTRLTVT.

The rearrangement links TRBV9 to TRBJ2-7; 11 bases agree with TRBD1. Trimming removed 4 bases from V and 7 bases from J; junction bases left unmatched: 16. This CDR3 has 17 amino acids. In germline, CDR1 is SGDLS, CDR2 YYNGEE. This CDR3 is CASSQDPGTGGLGEQYF. CDR3 in DNA: TGTGCCAGCAGCCAAGATCCCGGGACAGGGGGGTTGGGGGAGCAGTACTTC.